This note documents a single T cell receptor beta chain sequence. These data belong to a study of blood T cell repertoires in COVID-19. This CDR3 has 15 residues. The V and J ends lost 1 base and 1 base respectively, with 5 bases between them. Germline V gene sequence: CDR1 SGHTA, CDR2 FQGNSA. Clones were read by immunoSEQ multiplex PCR, and TCRdb kept only the in-frame ones, dropping some. The table records approximately 230,000 clones, roughly 82% of them present only once. The J gene is TRBJ2-6, the V gene TRBV7-2, with unresolved D. This receptor was taken from a woman older than 75 with active or convalescent COVID-19. Sequenced material: peripheral blood. CDR3: CASSLDFSGANVLTF. In nucleotides, the CDR3 is TGTGCCAGCAGCTTAGACTTTTCTGGGGCCAACGTCCTGACTTTC.